This T cell receptor (beta chain) is from a study of cytomegalovirus exposure and HLA in healthy donors. Whole-study findings and limits: As confirmed in vitro, three CMV-associated chains were specific for CMV antigens. First-cohort TCR clusters tended to co-occur in the 120 or so validation repertoires, a later analysis found.

Assay: immunoSEQ multiplex PCR; the TCRdb copy retains only in-frame clones and omits some. Of fewer than 70,000 clones in the sample, 85% to 95% are singletons; the top ten hold almost 6%. Germline V gene lookup returns CDR1 SEHNR and CDR2 FQNEAQ (reference sequence). V lost 1 base and J 2 bases, leaving 11 bases between the germline ends. The CDR3 runs 15 residues. In the case of this clone: What it binds is not known.

This chain links TRBV7-9 with TRBJ1-2, with D hard to call. Specimen: PBMCs. This receptor was identified in a woman younger than 30 in good health and CMV-seropositive. The CDR3 is CASSLEWSLNYGYTF. CDR3 nucleotide sequence: TGTGCCAGCAGCTTAGAATGGAGTCTAAACTATGGCTACACCTTC.